This T cell receptor beta chain was recorded in a study of blood T cell repertoires in COVID-19. Background on the study: The samples span acute and convalescent COVID-19 from the United States, Italy and Spain. Sources were T cells, B-cell-depleted T cells, or PBMCs; the material itself was cDNA or gDNA.

The length of the CDR3 is 13 residues. Trimming left V 3 bases short and J 4 bases short, with 9 bases between. Authors' analysis steps: Amplification of reference gene primers was used by the study to estimate nucleated cell counts. Sequenced by immunoSEQ multiplex PCR; TCRdb stores in-frame clones only, minus some. From that table come the V and J calls and clone size; the DNA was used to work out D and trimming. Seen here are 270,000 or so clones, approximately 80% observed once, and the top ten hold roughly 8.6%. The J gene is TRBJ1-2, the V gene TRBV12-3 or TRBV12-4; D is uncertain. The receptor was derived from a human donor in a cohort sampled during active COVID-19. The specimen sequenced was peripheral blood. The CDR3 is CASSFDEGYGYTF. The CDR3 nucleotides are TGTGCCAGCAGTTTTGACGAGGGCTATGGCTACACCTTC.